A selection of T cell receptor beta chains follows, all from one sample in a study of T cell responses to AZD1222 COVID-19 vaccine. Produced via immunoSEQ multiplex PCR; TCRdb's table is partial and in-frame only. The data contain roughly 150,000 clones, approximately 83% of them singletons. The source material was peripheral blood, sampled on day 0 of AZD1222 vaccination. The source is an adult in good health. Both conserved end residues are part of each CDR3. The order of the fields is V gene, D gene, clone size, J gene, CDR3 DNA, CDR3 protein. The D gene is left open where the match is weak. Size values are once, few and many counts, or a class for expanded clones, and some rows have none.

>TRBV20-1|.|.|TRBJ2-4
TGCAGTGCTAGTCCGGGCGGCAAAAACATTCAGTACTTC
CSASPGGKNIQYF
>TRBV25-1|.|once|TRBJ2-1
TGTGCCAGCATCAAAGACGGAATTCGCAATGAGCAGTTCTTC
CASIKDGIRNEQFF
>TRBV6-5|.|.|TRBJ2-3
TGTGCCAGCAGGGGGCGCAAGGGTAGTACAGATACGCAGTATTTT
CASRGRKGSTDTQYF
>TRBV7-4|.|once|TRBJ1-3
TGTGCCAGCAGCTTAGAGTCGGGGGACTCTGGAAACACCATATATTTT
CASSLESGDSGNTIYF
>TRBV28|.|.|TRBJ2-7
TGTGCCAGCAGTCAACAGGGTTCTTCCTACGAGCAGTACTTC
CASSQQGSSYEQYF
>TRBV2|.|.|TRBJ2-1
TGTGCCAGCCGAGGAGAGGGCAATGAGCAGTTCTTC
CASRGEGNEQFF
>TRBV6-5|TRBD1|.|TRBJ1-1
TGTGCCAGCAGTCGAGACGCAGGGGGATGGACTGAAGCTTTCTTT
CASSRDAGGWTEAFF
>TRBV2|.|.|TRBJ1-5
TGTGCCAGTGGTTCGCCCCAGCATTTT
CASGSPQHF
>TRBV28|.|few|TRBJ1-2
TGTGCCAGCAGGGAAGGCCTCCGAGCCTACGGCTACACCTTC
CASREGLRAYGYTF
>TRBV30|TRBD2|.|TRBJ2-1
TGTGCCTGGAGGGGACTATCCTACAATGAGCAGTTCTTC
CAWRGLSYNEQFF
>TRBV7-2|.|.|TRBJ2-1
TGTGCCAGCAGAACTACAGGGTACAATGAGCAGTTCTTC
CASRTTGYNEQFF
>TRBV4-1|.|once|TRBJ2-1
TGCGCCAGCAGCCTAGAGGTCGGGGAGCAGTTCTTC
CASSLEVGEQFF
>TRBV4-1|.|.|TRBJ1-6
TGCGCCAGCAGGCAGGGACGCGGCGGCTCCTATAATTCACCCCTCCACTTT
CASRQGRGGSYNSPLHF
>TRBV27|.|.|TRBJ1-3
TGTGCCAGCAGTTTATCAGGGGTAGGAAACACCATATATTTT
CASSLSGVGNTIYF
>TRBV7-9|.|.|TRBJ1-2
TGTGCCAGCAGCTCCGCTTACAGGGATGGGGGCTACACCTTC
CASSSAYRDGGYTF
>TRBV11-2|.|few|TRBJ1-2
TGTGCCAGCAGCTTAGACGGCTATGGCTACACCTTC
CASSLDGYGYTF
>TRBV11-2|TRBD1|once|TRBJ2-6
TGTGCCAGTGTCCCGGGACAGGGACTTTCTGGGGCCAACGTCCTGACTTTC
CASVPGQGLSGANVLTF
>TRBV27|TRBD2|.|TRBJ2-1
TGTGCCAGCAGTTTAGACTGGGAGCGGGGGGCCTCAGGTGAGCAGTTCTTC
CASSLDWERGASGEQFF
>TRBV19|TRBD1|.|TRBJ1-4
TGTGCCAGTAGTTTGGCAAAGACAGGGAGTCGTGAAAAACTGTTTTTT
CASSLAKTGSREKLFF
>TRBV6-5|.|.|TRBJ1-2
TGTGCCAGCAGGCTGGAGGGGTCAGCTACCTATGGCTACACCTTC
CASRLEGSATYGYTF
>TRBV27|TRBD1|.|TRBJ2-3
TGTGCCAGCACACTACCAGGGGGCAAGAATACGCAGTATTTT
CASTLPGGKNTQYF
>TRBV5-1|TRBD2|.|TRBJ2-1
TGCGCCAGCAGCTTGCGACTAGCGGGAGGGGGGAATGAGCAGTTCTTC
CASSLRLAGGGNEQFF
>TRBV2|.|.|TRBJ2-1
TGTGCCAGCGGGGGGCGAGGGAATGAGCAGTTCTTC
CASGGRGNEQFF
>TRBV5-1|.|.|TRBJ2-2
TGCGCCAGCAGCAGATCCACGACAGGCAACACCGGGGAGCTGTTTTTT
CASSRSTTGNTGELFF
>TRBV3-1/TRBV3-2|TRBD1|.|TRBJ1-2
TGTGCCGCGGGGACAGGGCTCTATGGCTACACCTTC
CAAGTGLYGYTF
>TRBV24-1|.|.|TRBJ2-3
TGTGCCACCAGTGGGGTTGGCACAGATACGCAGTATTTT
CATSGVGTDTQYF
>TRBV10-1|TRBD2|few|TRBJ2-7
TGCGCCAGCAGTGAGGCTCTATTAGCGGGAAGGACCTACGAGCAGTACTTC
CASSEALLAGRTYEQYF
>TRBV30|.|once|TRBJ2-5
TGTGCCTGGAGTGTATCAGGCCTGCGGCAAGAGACCCAGTACTTC
CAWSVSGLRQETQYF
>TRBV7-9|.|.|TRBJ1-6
TGTGCCAGCAGCCTTGACCCTCGTTCACCCCTCCACTTT
CASSLDPRSPLHF
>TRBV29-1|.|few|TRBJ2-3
TGCAGCGTCTCCGGGACACGGGATACGCAGTATTTT
CSVSGTRDTQYF
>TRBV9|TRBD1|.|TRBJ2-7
TGTGCCAGCAGCGACCGGGACAGACCAGCCTACGAGCAGTACTTC
CASSDRDRPAYEQYF
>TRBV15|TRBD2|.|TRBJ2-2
TGTGCCACCATAAGTAAGACTAGCGGGTACGACACCGGGGAGCTGTTTTTT
CATISKTSGYDTGELFF
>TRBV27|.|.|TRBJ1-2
TGTGCCAGCAGTTTGCGGACAGACTATGGCTACACCTTC
CASSLRTDYGYTF
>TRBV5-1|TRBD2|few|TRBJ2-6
TGCGCCAGCAGCCCGGGACTAGCGGGAGGGCCTGGGGCCAACGTCCTGACTTTC
CASSPGLAGGPGANVLTF
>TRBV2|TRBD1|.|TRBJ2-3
TGTGCCAGCACCTCGGGACAGGCCAATGCTTGGGATACGCAGTATTTT
CASTSGQANAWDTQYF
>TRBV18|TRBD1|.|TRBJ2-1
TGTGCCAGCTCACCTCTCCGGGACAGGGGAGGTGAGCAGTTCTTC
CASSPLRDRGGEQFF
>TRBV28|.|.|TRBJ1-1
TGTGCCAGCAGTTTAAATCAAATGAACACTGAAGCTTTCTTT
CASSLNQMNTEAFF
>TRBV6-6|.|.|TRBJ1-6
TGTGCCAGCAGACCCGGACCGGGAGAGAATTCACCCCTCCACTTT
CASRPGPGENSPLHF
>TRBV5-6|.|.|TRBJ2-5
TGTGCCAGCAGCGTGGACAGCCAAGAGACCCAGTACTTC
CASSVDSQETQYF
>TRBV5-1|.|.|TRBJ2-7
TGCGCCAGCAGCAGCAGGGGCTACGAGCAGTACTTC
CASSSRGYEQYF
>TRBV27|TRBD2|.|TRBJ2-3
TGTGCCAGCCGTGACAATAGCGGGGGGACATCCACAGATACGCAGTATTTT
CASRDNSGGTSTDTQYF
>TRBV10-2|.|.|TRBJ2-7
TGCGCCAGCAGCGGAGGCTTGCCGAGCTCCTACGAGCAGTACTTC
CASSGGLPSSYEQYF
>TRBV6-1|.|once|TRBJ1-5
TGTGCCAGCAGTGAACGGACAGACGACTATAGCAATCAGCCCCAGCATTTT
CASSERTDDYSNQPQHF
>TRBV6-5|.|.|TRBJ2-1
TGTGCCAGCAGACCTTCACTGGGACACAATGAGCAGTTCTTC
CASRPSLGHNEQFF
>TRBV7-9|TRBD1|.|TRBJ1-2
TGTGCCAGCAGCCCACGGACAGGACCTAACTATGGCTACACCTTC
CASSPRTGPNYGYTF
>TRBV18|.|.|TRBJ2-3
TGTGCCAGCTCACCACTAGCTAGCACAGATACGCAGTATTTT
CASSPLASTDTQYF
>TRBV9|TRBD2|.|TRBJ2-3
TGTGCCAGCAGCAGAAGCAGCGGGGTTCAGACAGATACGCAGTATTTT
CASSRSSGVQTDTQYF
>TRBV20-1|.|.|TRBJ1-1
TGCAGTGCTAGGTGGCAGGGGACCCTATTT
CSARWQGTLF
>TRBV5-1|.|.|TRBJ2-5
TGCGCCAGCAGCTATCTCGGACGGGAAGAGACCCAGTACTTC
CASSYLGREETQYF
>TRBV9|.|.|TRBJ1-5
TGTGCCAGCAGCGTAGGACCCAATCAGCCCCAGCATTTT
CASSVGPNQPQHF
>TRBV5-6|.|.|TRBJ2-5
TGTGCCAGCAGCTTGGACAGACGGAATGTCCGAGAGACCCAGTACTTC
CASSLDRRNVRETQYF
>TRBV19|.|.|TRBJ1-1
TGTGCCAGTAGTATAGTGGGCAGGGGAAACACTGAAGCTTTCTTT
CASSIVGRGNTEAFF
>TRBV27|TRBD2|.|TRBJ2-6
TGTGCCAGCAGTTTATTTCCCGGGGTAGCGGGAGCTGGTGGGGCCAACGTCCTGACTTTC
CASSLFPGVAGAGGANVLTF
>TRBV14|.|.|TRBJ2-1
TGTGCCAGCAGCCTCGGGACATTTTCCTACAATGAGCAGTTCTTC
CASSLGTFSYNEQFF
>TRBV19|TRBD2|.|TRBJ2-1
TGTGCCAGTAGTATAGTCCCTAGCGGGATGGGTAATGAGCAGTTCTTC
CASSIVPSGMGNEQFF
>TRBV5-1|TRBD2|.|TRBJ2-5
TGCGCCAGCAGCTTGCGGCCTAGCGGGGGAACTTCCCAAGAGACCCAGTACTTC
CASSLRPSGGTSQETQYF
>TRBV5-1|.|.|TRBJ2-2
TGCGCCAGCAAACGATGGCCTAACACCGGGGAGCTGTTTTTT
CASKRWPNTGELFF